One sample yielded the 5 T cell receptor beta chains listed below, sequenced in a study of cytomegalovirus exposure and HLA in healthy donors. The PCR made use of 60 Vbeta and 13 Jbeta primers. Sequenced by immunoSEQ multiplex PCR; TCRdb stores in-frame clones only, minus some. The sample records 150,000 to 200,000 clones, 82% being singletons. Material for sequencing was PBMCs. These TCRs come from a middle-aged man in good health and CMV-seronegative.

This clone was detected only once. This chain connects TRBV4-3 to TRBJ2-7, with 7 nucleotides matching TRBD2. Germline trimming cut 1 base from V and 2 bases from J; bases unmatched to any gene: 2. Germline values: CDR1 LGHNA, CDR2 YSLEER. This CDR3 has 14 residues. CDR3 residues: CASSQGEGAYEQYF. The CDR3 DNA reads TGCGCCAGCAGCCAAGGGGAGGGAGCCTACGAGCAGTACTTC.

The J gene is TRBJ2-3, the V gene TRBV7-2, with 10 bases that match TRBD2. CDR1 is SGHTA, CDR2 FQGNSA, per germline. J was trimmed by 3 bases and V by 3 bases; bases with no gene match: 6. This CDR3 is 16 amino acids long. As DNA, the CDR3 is TGTGCCAGCAGCTTTTTCCTAGCGGGAGTTACAGATACGCAGTATTTT. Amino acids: CASSFFLAGVTDTQYF.

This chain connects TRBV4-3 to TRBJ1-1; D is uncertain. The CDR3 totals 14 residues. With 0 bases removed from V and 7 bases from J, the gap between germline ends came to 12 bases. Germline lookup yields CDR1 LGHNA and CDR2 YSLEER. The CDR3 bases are TGCGCCAGCAGCCAAGACGGTTCAAGTGGTGAAGCTTTCTTT. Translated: CASSQDGSSGEAFF.

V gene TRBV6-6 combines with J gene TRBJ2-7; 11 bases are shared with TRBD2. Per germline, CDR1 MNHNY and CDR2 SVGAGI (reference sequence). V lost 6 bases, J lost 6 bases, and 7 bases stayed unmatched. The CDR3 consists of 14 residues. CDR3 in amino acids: CASRLAGGYGEQYF. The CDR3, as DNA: TGTGCCAGCAGGCTAGCGGGAGGTTATGGCGAGCAGTACTTC.

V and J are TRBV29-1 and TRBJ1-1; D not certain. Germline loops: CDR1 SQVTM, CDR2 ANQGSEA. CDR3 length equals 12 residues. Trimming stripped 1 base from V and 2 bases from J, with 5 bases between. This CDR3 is CSVEVGNTEAFF. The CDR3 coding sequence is TGCAGCGTTGAAGTTGGCAACACTGAAGCTTTCTTT.